The next 3 T cell receptor beta chains were all read from a single sample in a study of cytomegalovirus exposure and HLA in healthy donors. The PCR had 60 Vbeta and 13 Jbeta primers. Assay used: immunoSEQ multiplex PCR; TCRdb lists only in-frame clones, some missing. Altogether some 90,000 clones are present, under 85% being singletons, with the ten largest covering roughly 3%. Sequencing was done on a sample of PBMCs. The receptor set was obtained from a female donor in good health and CMV-seropositive.

CDR3 nucleotides: TGTGCCAGCAGTTTGCTGGGGGGGGCAGCCACAGATACGCAGTATTTT. Protein sequence: CASSLLGGAATDTQYF. The chain joins TRBV28 to TRBJ2-3, with D possibly being TRBD2 (7 bases). Germline-derived CDR1 and CDR2 are MDHEN and SYDVKM. The CDR3 is made up of 16 amino acids. Trimming took off 3 bases at V and 2 bases at J, with 15 bases between the two ends.

This clone turned up a few times. The chain is built from TRBV4-3 and TRBJ1-5; D is unresolved. Germline V gene lookup returns CDR1 LGHNA and CDR2 YSLEER. Trimming pared 0 bases from V and 1 base from J, leaving 7 bases between. CDR3 length equals 15 residues. The CDR3 bases are TGCGCCAGCAGCCAAGATCTAACGAGCAATCAGCCCCAGCATTTT. Translating gives CASSQDLTSNQPQHF.

This clone was seen a few times. The chain recombines TRBV28 with TRBJ1-1; D uncertain. V was trimmed by 2 bases and J by 7 bases, leaving 8 bases between them. Germline-derived CDR1 and CDR2 are MDHEN and SYDVKM. This CDR3 is 12 amino acids long. The CDR3 DNA follows: TGTGCCAGCAGTTTACCCAGACATGAAGCTTTCTTT. Its translation: CASSLPRHEAFF.